The 5 T cell receptor beta chains below all came from one sample that was sequenced in a study of blood T cells in healthy people across ages. With a J-beta primer mix and a sample-barcoded 5' primer, a second PCR ran about 6 to 11 cycles. TCRdb reprocessed the 5' RACE reads via MiXCR and lists one record per CDR3 protein. The sample has about 640,000 distinct CDR3 sequences; roughly 58% are singletons. Material: blood. The receptors here all came from a man in his fifties or sixties in good health.

The V and J genes are TRBV4-1 and TRBJ2-5; the D is unclear. With 1 base removed from V and 2 bases from J, the gap between germline ends came to 14 bases. Per germline, CDR1 MGHRA and CDR2 YSYEKL. This CDR3 spans 16 amino acids. CDR3 protein: CASSQGRAGDQETQYF. For the CDR3, the DNA is TGCGCCAGCAGCCAAGGAAGAGCTGGGGATCAAGAGACCCAGTACTTC.

This clonotype came up a few times. This chain connects TRBV20-1 to TRBJ2-5; D may be TRBD2 (6 bases). Trimming shortened V by 1 base and J by 0 bases, and 9 bases separated the two germline ends. There are 14 residues in the CDR3. Germline assignment: CDR1 DFQATT and CDR2 SNEGSKA (reference sequence). The CDR3 nucleotides read TGCAGTGCTAGAGCCGGGACTGACCAAGAGACCCAGTACTTC. Its translation is CSARAGTDQETQYF.

V and J are TRBV4-1 and TRBJ2-3, with D perhaps given as TRBD1 or TRBD2 (6 bases each). Germline lookup yields CDR1 MGHRA and CDR2 YSYEKL. The ends were cut back, 1 base at V and 6 bases at J, with 11 bases in the middle. This CDR3 region has 14 residues. The CDR3 DNA sequence: TGCGCCAGCAGCCAAGTAGGGGGGCTGGATACGCAGTATTTT. Encoded protein: CASSQVGGLDTQYF.

This clonotype was observed many times. A much larger clone lies a single base off, so this may be a read error. The rearrangement joins TRBV20-1 to TRBJ2-5, with 12 positions matching TRBD2. Germline values: CDR1 DFQATT, CDR2 SNEGSKA (reference sequence). The CDR3 is made up of 13 amino acids. Germline trimming cut 5 bases from V and 11 bases from J; bases unmatched to any gene: 9. The CDR3 region has the DNA TGCAGTGCTCTAGCGGGGGGGCTTTGGGAGCAGTACTTC. This encodes CSALAGGLWEQYF.

This sequence joins TRBV9 and TRBJ2-2; the D is unclear. The germline V gene encodes CDR1 SGDLS and CDR2 YYNGEE. Between the trimmed V and J ends, which lost 0 bases and 5 bases, there was a span of 11 bases. This CDR3 region has 15 residues. The CDR3 nucleotides read TGTGCCAGCAGCGTAGTCTTGGGATATACCGGGGAGCTGTTTTTT. This sequence encodes CASSVVLGYTGELFF.